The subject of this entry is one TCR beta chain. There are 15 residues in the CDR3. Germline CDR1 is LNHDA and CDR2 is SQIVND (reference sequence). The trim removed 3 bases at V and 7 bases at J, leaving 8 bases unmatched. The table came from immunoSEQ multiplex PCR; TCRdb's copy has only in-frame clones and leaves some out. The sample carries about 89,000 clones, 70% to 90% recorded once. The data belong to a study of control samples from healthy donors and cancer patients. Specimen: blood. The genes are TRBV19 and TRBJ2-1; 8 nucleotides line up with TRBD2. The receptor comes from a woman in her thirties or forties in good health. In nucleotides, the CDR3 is TGTGCCAGTAGTATGTTCGGGGGGGCCGGGAATGAGCAGTTCTTC. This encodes CASSMFGGAGNEQFF.